The 25 T cell receptor beta chains below come from one sample, sequenced in a study of T cell changes during pregnancy in multiple sclerosis. TCRdb's copy holds only in-frame clones and misses some; the assay was immunoSEQ multiplex PCR. The table lists some 74,000 clones, over 80% of them singletons. Sequencing was performed on peripheral blood, taken before pregnancy. Receptor source: a female donor with multiple sclerosis, enrolled in a pregnancy study.

On this clone itself: Other DNA sequences within the sample encode an identical CDR3. This chain joins TRBV18 and TRBJ1-1; D gene uncertain. CDR3 length equals 14 residues. Looked up from germline, CDR1 is KGHSH and CDR2 is LQKENI. V lost 0 bases to trimming and J lost 1 base, with 6 bases between them. CDR3 coding DNA: TGTGCCAGCTCACCACCGCGGGGGAACACTGAAGCTTTCTTT. Its translation: CASSPPRGNTEAFF.

The rearrangement links TRBV28 to TRBJ1-2; D unresolved. Germline CDR1 reads MDHEN; CDR2 reads SYDVKM. V was cut by 4 bases and J by 5 bases, with 5 bases left in between. The CDR3 totals 11 residues. This CDR3 reads CASSSRYGYTF. The CDR3, as DNA: TGTGCCAGCAGTTCCCGTTATGGCTACACCTTC.

This clone occurred once. The chain has TRBV19 and TRBJ2-1, with 7 positions matching TRBD2. Germline assignment: CDR1 LNHDA and CDR2 SQIVND (reference sequence). V dropped 4 bases and J dropped 6; count of bases not matched to a gene: 9. This CDR3 contains 15 residues. CDR3 nucleotides: TGTGCCAGTAGTACTAGCGGAGGCACGGGCAATGAGCAGTTCTTC. Translating it yields CASSTSGGTGNEQFF.

This chain links TRBV5-1 with TRBJ2-7, with 9 bases matching TRBD2. Germline V CDR1 and CDR2: SGHRS, YFSETQ. Trimming took 2 bases from V and 1 from J; bases not matched to a gene: 16. The CDR3 is 19 amino acids. CDR3 sequence: CASSLRGRESGRYSYEQYF. In DNA form, the CDR3 reads TGCGCCAGCAGCTTACGGGGGAGAGAAAGCGGGAGGTATTCCTACGAGCAGTACTTC.

This sequence joins TRBV10-3 and TRBJ2-5, with D unresolved. CDR1 ENHRY and CDR2 SYGVKD come from the germline V gene. The CDR3 runs 13 residues. The V end lost 2 bases, the J end lost 5 bases, and 9 bases lay between the germline ends. CDR3 region: CAISEAVRETQYF. CDR3 nucleotides: TGTGCCATCAGTGAGGCCGTTCGGGAGACCCAGTACTTC.

CDR3 sequence: CSVLQGRETQYF. The CDR3 nucleotides read TGCAGCGTGTTACAGGGTCGAGAGACCCAGTACTTC. The chain links TRBV29-1 to TRBJ2-5; a possible D gene is TRBD1 (6 bases). CDR1 is SQVTM, CDR2 ANQGSEA, per germline. The CDR3 covers 12 residues. Trimming stripped 6 bases from V and 4 bases from J, with 12 bases between.

The chain links TRBV6-5 to TRBJ2-1; 7 positions agree with TRBD2. Germline V gene data show CDR1 as MNHEY and CDR2 as SVGAGI. The J segment lost 1 base and the V segment lost 2 bases, leaving 5 bases of the junction unmatched. CDR3 length equals 16 residues. The CDR3 protein is CASSYEGGSSYNEQFF. The CDR3 DNA sequence: TGTGCCAGCAGTTACGAAGGCGGGAGTTCCTACAATGAGCAGTTCTTC.

A single count supports this clone. The chain couples TRBV6-5 to TRBJ1-2, with 11 bases identical to TRBD1. Germline CDR1 and CDR2: MNHEY and SVGAGI. With 2 bases clipped from V and 8 bases from J, the junction kept 4 bases outside the gene matches. The CDR3 sequence is 14 residues long. CDR3 sequence reads: CASSYRRDRGGYTF. The CDR3 region has the DNA TGTGCCAGCAGTTACCGCCGGGACAGGGGGGGCTACACCTTC.

The V gene is TRBV18, the J gene TRBJ2-7; D may be TRBD1 (5 bases). The length of the CDR3 is 15 residues. Looked up from germline, CDR1 is KGHSH and CDR2 is LQKENI. The V end was cut by 3 bases, the J end by 1 base, with 13 bases between. CDR3 DNA: TGTGCCAGCTCACCGGGTCCCAGGGCATCCTACGAGCAGTACTTC. Encoded protein: CASSPGPRASYEQYF.

This clone was found a few times. The chain uses TRBV28 and TRBJ1-5; 7 bases fit TRBD1. CDR3 length: 16 amino acids. V gave up 3 bases and J gave up 6 bases; unmatched junction bases: 11. Looked up from germline, CDR1 is MDHEN and CDR2 is SYDVKM. The CDR3, as DNA: TGTGCCAGCAGTTTGCTGCAAACAGGGGTCAGTCAGCCCCAGCATTTT. Protein sequence: CASSLLQTGVSQPQHF.

The gene calls are TRBV27 and TRBJ2-7; D is possibly TRBD2 (6 bases). V dropped 5 bases and J dropped 4 bases, with 15 bases sitting between them. This CDR3 has 14 amino acids. Looked up from germline, CDR1 is MNHEY and CDR2 is SMNVEV (reference sequence). This chain's CDR3 is CASSISRDFYEQYF. The CDR3 bases are TGTGCCAGCAGTATCTCCCGGGACTTTTACGAGCAGTACTTC.

The rearrangement joins TRBV7-2 to TRBJ2-1, with 12 bases fitting TRBD2. The CDR3 length is 14 residues. CDR1 is SGHTA and CDR2 is FQGNSA in the germline V gene. J lost 6 bases, V lost 6 bases, and 3 bases had no gene match. The DNA of the CDR3 is TGTGCCAGCAGACGGACTAGCGGGACCAATGAGCAGTTCTTC. Translating gives CASRRTSGTNEQFF.

The V gene is TRBV2, the J gene TRBJ2-2; D perhaps matches TRBD2 (5 bases). V shed 1 base and J shed 4 bases, with 10 bases lying between them. The CDR3 contains 15 residues. CDR1 and CDR2 (germline): SNHLY, FYNNEI. CDR3 in amino acids: CASSEGRSGTGELFF. The CDR3 nucleotides are TGTGCCAGCAGTGAAGGGAGGTCCGGCACCGGGGAGCTGTTTTTT.

This clone was recorded once. This chain uses TRBV9 with TRBJ2-1; D is unresolved. The CDR3 runs to 13 residues. Germline V gene data show CDR1 as SGDLS and CDR2 as YYNGEE. The V end was cut by 3 bases, the J end by 8 bases, with 12 bases between. The CDR3 loop reads CASSGEARDEQFF. CDR3 sequence (DNA): TGTGCCAGCAGCGGTGAGGCTCGGGATGAGCAGTTCTTC.

V gene TRBV5-4 combines with J gene TRBJ2-7; TRBD1 agrees at 8 bases. Germline V gene sequence: CDR1 SGHNT, CDR2 YYREEE (reference sequence). V gave up 9 bases and J gave up 5 bases; unmatched junction bases: 13. This CDR3 is 14 amino acids long. As DNA, the CDR3 is TGTGCCACCAACGGACAGGGAAGAACTGACGAGCAGTACTTC. Translating it yields CATNGQGRTDEQYF.

This clone was seen once. The chain combines TRBV27 with TRBJ2-7; a weak D match, TRBD1 (5 bases). Germline assignment: CDR1 MNHEY and CDR2 SMNVEV (reference sequence). V dropped 0 bases and J dropped 6 bases, with 15 bases sitting between them. This CDR3 region has 15 residues. For the CDR3, the DNA is TGTGCCAGCAGTTTATCGGGGCAGAGAGGCCTCGAGCAGTACTTC. Translation gives CASSLSGQRGLEQYF.

This chain links TRBV29-1 with TRBJ2-1; D might be TRBD2 (5 bases). The V gene's germline CDR1 is SQVTM and CDR2 ANQGSEA. The V gene lost 7 bases and the J gene lost 10 bases, with 11 bases spanning the gap. The CDR3 covers 10 residues. As DNA, the CDR3 is TGCAGCGGATATAGCGTCGAGCAGTTCTTC. Translation: CSGYSVEQFF.

The chain links TRBV28 to TRBJ2-1; 7 bases agree with TRBD1. The CDR3 consists of 15 residues. The ends lost 6 bases at V and 8 bases at J; junction bases unmatched: 13. Germline values: CDR1 MDHEN, CDR2 SYDVKM. CDR3 DNA sequence: TGTGCCAGCAGCCACGGGAACAGGGGAGCCTATGAGCAGTTCTTC. It yields the protein CASSHGNRGAYEQFF.

This rearrangement joins TRBV7-8 to TRBJ2-7, with 8 bases aligning to TRBD2. The CDR3 length is 15 residues. CDR1 and CDR2 (germline): SGHVS, FQNEAQ. J lost 7 bases, V lost 5 bases, and 13 bases had no gene match. The CDR3 protein is CASSQTAGGAGEQYF. The CDR3 bases are TGTGCCAGCAGCCAGACGGCGGGGGGCGCGGGGGAGCAGTACTTC. The full variable domain, with the rest looked up from reference TRBV7-8 and TRBJ2-7, is GAGVSQSPRYKVAKRGQDVALRCDPISGHVSLFWYQQALGQGPEFLTYFQNEAQLDKSGLPSDRFFAERPEGSVSTLKIQRTQQEDSAVYLCASSQTAGGAGEQYFGPGTRLTVT.

This clone was seen just once. The V and J genes are TRBV11-2 and TRBJ2-5, with TRBD2 identical over 8 bases. With V trimmed by 7 bases and J by 3 bases, 7 bases remained unmatched. The CDR3 loop spans 14 amino acids. CDR1 and CDR2 from the germline V gene are SGHAT and FQNNGV. The chain's CDR3 is CASTTQRGKETQYF. CDR3 coding DNA: TGTGCCAGCACTACCCAGCGGGGGAAAGAGACCCAGTACTTC.

The chain is built from TRBV7-6 and TRBJ1-1, with D hard to call. V was clipped by 5 bases and J by 0 bases, with 13 bases between them. The CDR3 spans 15 residues. CDR1 and CDR2 from the germline V gene are SGHVS and FNYEAQ. The CDR3 DNA follows: TGTGCCAGCAGCCCGCAACAGAACATGAACACTGAAGCTTTCTTT. It encodes CASSPQQNMNTEAFF.

V usage is TRBV19 and J usage is TRBJ2-5, with D perhaps matching TRBD1 (6 bases). V lost 4 bases, J lost 2 bases, and 11 bases lay in between. The length of the CDR3 is 14 residues. Germline V gives CDR1 LNHDA, CDR2 SQIVND (reference sequence). CDR3: CASSTVGGQETQYF. The CDR3 bases are TGTGCCAGTAGTACCGTAGGGGGTCAAGAGACCCAGTACTTC.

The CDR3 is CASRERQKNTEAFF. CDR3 sequence (DNA): TGTGCCAGCAGAGAAAGACAGAAAAACACTGAAGCTTTCTTT. The genes are TRBV6-5 and TRBJ1-1; a weak D match, TRBD1 (5 bases). The CDR3 consists of 14 residues. The V end lost 6 bases, the J end lost 2 bases, and 13 bases lay between the germline ends. Germline loops: CDR1 MNHEY, CDR2 SVGAGI.

V and J are TRBV29-1 and TRBJ2-2; possibly TRBD2 for D (5 bases). This CDR3 has 12 amino acids. Germline CDR1 reads SQVTM; CDR2 reads ANQGSEA. Trimming took off 5 bases at V and 4 bases at J, with 8 bases between the two ends. The CDR3 reads CSVWSGTGELFF. Written as DNA, the CDR3 is TGCAGCGTTTGGAGCGGCACCGGGGAGCTGTTTTTT.

The V gene is TRBV7-2, the J gene TRBJ1-1; possibly TRBD1 for D (5 bases). The CDR3 spans 13 residues. The V and J ends lost 6 bases and 9 bases respectively, with 17 bases between them. Germline values: CDR1 SGHTA, CDR2 FQGNSA. CDR3 loop: CASSSRQLLKAFF. The CDR3 coding sequence is TGTGCCAGCAGTTCGAGACAGCTACTAAAAGCTTTCTTT.